Below, 7 T cell receptor beta chains from the same sample are listed, as sequenced in a study of cytomegalovirus exposure and HLA in healthy donors (dated by TCRdb to the late 2010s). The library came from the immunoSEQ multiplex PCR assay. The multiplex PCR relied on a mix of 60 forward primers for TCR Vbeta segments and 13 reverse primers for TCR Jbeta segments. TCRdb re-hosts the immuneACCESS table, in-frame sequences only. Its copies lack some clones; in the studies checked, an unresolved V gene accounts for under half of them, and the cause for the rest is not known. The sample table holds 150,000 to 200,000 clones, of which roughly 82% were seen once. 1.5% to 1.7% of the sample goes to the ten largest clones. The sample consisted of PBMCs. These receptors came from a man aged 35-49 years in good health and CMV-seronegative.

The chain couples TRBV5-6 to TRBJ2-7, with D uncertain. This CDR3 region has 11 residues. Trimming took off 4 bases at V and 2 bases at J, with 4 bases between the two ends. Germline V gene lookup returns CDR1 SGHDT and CDR2 YYEEEE. The CDR3 loop is CASSLAYEQYF. The CDR3 DNA follows: TGTGCCAGCAGCCTCGCCTACGAGCAGTACTTC.

Comments on this clone: One junction end does not reproduce the germline sequence, and a read error may be involved. The chain joins TRBV11-3 to TRBJ2-2, with D possibly TRBD1 on 6 matching bases. Germline V lookup: CDR1 SGHNT, CDR2 YENEEA. The CDR3 is made up of 14 amino acids. Here the CDR3 DNA reads TGTGTCAGCACCAAATACAGGGACACCGGGGAGCTGTTTTTT. This encodes CVSTKYRDTGELFF.

The rearrangement uses TRBV15 and TRBJ2-7; 9 positions match TRBD1. The CDR3 length is 16 residues. The germline V gene encodes CDR1 LNHNV and CDR2 YYDKDF (reference sequence). After removal of 0 bases from V and 6 bases from J, the junction contained 9 bases not matched to a gene. The CDR3 DNA is TGTGCCACCAGCAGAGATTTGGGACAGGGTGGGTCCGAGCAGTACTTC. Residues: CATSRDLGQGGSEQYF.

The chain employs TRBV10-3 and TRBJ1-5; D gene uncertain. The V end lost 4 bases, the J end lost 0 bases, and 10 bases lay between the germline ends. The CDR3 extends over 15 amino acids. CDR1 is ENHRY and CDR2 is SYGVKD in the germline V gene. The CDR3 sequence is CAISGSVHSNQPQHF. In DNA, the CDR3 is TGTGCCATCAGTGGGAGTGTTCATAGCAATCAGCCCCAGCATTTT.

This clone was seen only once. The chain is built from TRBV21-1 and TRBJ2-7; TRBD2, the D gene given by the table, was not confirmed from the DNA. TRBV21-1 is an annotated pseudogene. The CDR3 has 16 amino acids. CDR3 protein: CASFEGRGGPFYEQYF. The CDR3 region has the DNA TGTGCCAGCTTTGAGGGCAGGGGAGGGCCATTTTACGAGCAGTACTTC.

Only a few counts were recorded for this clone. V and J are TRBV30 and TRBJ2-7, with TRBD2 matching over 9 bases. Germline V lookup: CDR1 GTSNPN, CDR2 SVGIG (reference sequence). The CDR3 runs to 14 residues. Trimming took 0 bases from V and 2 from J; bases not matched to a gene: 2. CDR3 in amino acids: CAWSVSGGPYEQYF. As DNA, the CDR3 is TGTGCCTGGAGTGTAAGCGGGGGGCCCTACGAGCAGTACTTC. Filled out from reference TRBV30 and TRBJ2-7, the complete variable domain reads SQTIHQWPATLVQPVGSPLSLECTVEGTSNPNLYWYRQAAGRGLQLLFYSVGIGQISSEVPQNLSASRPQDRQFILSSKKLLLSDSGFYLCAWSVSGGPYEQYFGPGTRLTVT.

The rearrangement links TRBV6-6 to TRBJ2-7; possible D gene TRBD1, 6 bases. Germline V gives CDR1 MNHNY, CDR2 SVGAGI (reference sequence). V lost 6 bases to trimming and J lost 3 bases, with 12 bases between them. This CDR3 has 13 residues. CDR3 nucleotide sequence: TGTGCCAGCAGCCCGGACAGTATCTACGAGCAGTACTTC. It specifies CASSPDSIYEQYF.